Each of the 30 T cell receptor beta chains below was sequenced from the same sample in a study of vaccination effects on CD4 cells after COVID-19. Their antigen targets remain unknown. Researchers isolated CD4+ T cells once less than twelve days of culture had elapsed. Profiled with immunoSEQ multiplex PCR; TCRdb holds only in-frame clones, not every one. The table has around 30,000 clones, around three fifths seen once. The starting material was CD4+ T cells from PBMCs cultured without peptide, obtained before COVID-19 vaccination. The receptors were sampled from a human donor who received a COVID-19 vaccine.

The chain has TRBV18 and TRBJ1-6, with D possibly TRBD1 on 6 matching bases. CDR1 and CDR2 (germline): KGHSH, LQKENI. Trimming took 1 base from V and 7 from J, leaving 14 bases between them. The CDR3 extends over 16 amino acids. CDR3 in amino acids: CASSPRSRGSNSPLHF. As DNA, the CDR3 is TGTGCCAGCTCACCACGTTCCAGGGGATCAAATTCACCCCTCCACTTT. Combining the CDR3 with reference TRBV18 and TRBJ1-6 gives the whole variable domain NAGVMQNPRHLVRRRGQEARLRCSPMKGHSHVYWYRQLPEEGLKFMVYLQKENIIDESGMPKERFSAEFPKEGPSILRIQQVVRGDSAAYFCASSPRSRGSNSPLHFGNGTRLTVT.

The genes are TRBV9 and TRBJ2-3; perhaps TRBD1 as D (6 bases). Looked up from germline, CDR1 is SGDLS and CDR2 is YYNGEE. Trimming shortened V by 0 bases and J by 2 bases, and 13 bases separated the two germline ends. The CDR3 is made up of 16 amino acids. The CDR3 protein is CASSVVGTLNTDTQYF. As DNA, the CDR3 is TGTGCCAGCAGCGTAGTGGGGACACTTAACACAGATACGCAGTATTTT.

The chain employs TRBV3-1 (or the pseudogene TRBV3-2) and TRBJ2-1; no clear D. In germline, CDR1 is LGHDT, CDR2 YNNKEL (reference sequence). The V and J ends lost 1 base and 0 bases respectively, with 7 bases between them. The CDR3 sequence is 15 residues long. CDR3 protein: CASSQVMSSYNEQFF. In DNA, the CDR3 is TGTGCCAGCAGCCAAGTTATGAGCTCCTACAATGAGCAGTTCTTC.

The chain links TRBV5-1 to TRBJ1-5; D gene ambiguous. The germline V and J ends were trimmed by 0 bases and 6 bases, with 4 bases remaining between them. The CDR3 is 12 residues long. Germline CDR1 and CDR2: SGHRS and YFSETQ. This chain's CDR3 is CASSLEGQPQHF. In nucleotides, the CDR3 is TGCGCCAGCAGCTTGGAGGGTCAGCCCCAGCATTTT. Using reference TRBV5-1 and TRBJ1-5 for the parts outside the CDR3, the full variable domain is KAGVTQTPRYLIKTRGQQVTLSCSPISGHRSVSWYQQTPGQGLQFLFEYFSETQRNKGNFPGRFSGRQFSNSRSEMNVSTLELGDSALYLCASSLEGQPQHFGDGTRLSIL.

The CDR3 bases are TGTGCCAGCAGCTTAGCGGGGACAGGGGTAAGCGAGCAGTACTTC. It yields the protein CASSLAGTGVSEQYF. The rearrangement joins TRBV7-2 to TRBJ2-7, with 10 bases that match TRBD1. V shed 0 bases, J shed 6 bases, and the junction held 5 bases outside the gene matches. The CDR3 totals 15 residues. CDR1 SGHTA and CDR2 FQGNSA come from the germline V gene.

The V and J genes are TRBV12-1 and TRBJ2-7; the table calls TRBD2, which could not be checked here. TRBV12-1 is listed as a pseudogene. This CDR3 has 15 residues. In DNA form, the CDR3 reads TGTGCCAGCAGCTTTGGGACTAGCGACCCGTACGAGCAGTACTTC. Protein: CASSFGTSDPYEQYF.

This clone was seen more than once but under ten times. The sample contains more than one DNA sequence encoding this CDR3. This chain joins TRBV5-4 and TRBJ2-5; 14 bases match TRBD2. This CDR3 is built from 17 residues. In germline, CDR1 is SGHNT, CDR2 YYREEE (reference sequence). V lost 4 bases, J lost 3 bases, and 8 bases stayed unmatched. The CDR3 loop reads CASSPGLAGGPEETQYF. The CDR3 bases are TGTGCCAGCAGCCCCGGACTAGCGGGAGGCCCTGAAGAGACCCAGTACTTC. Looking up the rest from reference TRBV5-4 and TRBJ2-5 gives the full variable domain: ETGVTQSPTHLIKTRGQQVTLRCSSQSGHNTVSWYQQALGQGPQFIFQYYREEENGRGNFPPRFSGLQFPNYSSELNVNALELDDSALYLCASSPGLAGGPEETQYFGPGTRLLVL.

This sequence joins TRBV27 and TRBJ1-6; D call uncertain. The germline gives CDR1 MNHEY, CDR2 SMNVEV (reference sequence). The V and J ends lost 3 bases and 7 bases respectively, with 10 bases between them. This CDR3 comprises 14 residues. In nucleotides, the CDR3 is TGTGCCAGCAGTTTCACGGGCTACAATTCACCCCTCCACTTT. As protein: CASSFTGYNSPLHF.

In this sample, this clone is medium-sized (0.01 to 0.1%). V gene TRBV4-1 combines with J gene TRBJ2-7; TRBD2 matches 10 bases. The CDR3 is 18 amino acids. Germline V gene lookup returns CDR1 MGHRA and CDR2 YSYEKL. V lost 2 bases to trimming and J lost 4 bases; unmatched junction nucleotides: 14. The CDR3 DNA sequence: TGCGCCAGCAGCCAACGGACTAGCGGAACAACCACCGGGTACGAGCAGTACTTC. Protein product: CASSQRTSGTTTGYEQYF.

The rearrangement uses TRBV6-5 and TRBJ2-2; 7 nucleotides align to TRBD2. The CDR3 has 15 residues. The junction had 8 bases not matched to a gene; V was cut back by 7 bases and J by 3 bases. Per germline, CDR1 MNHEY and CDR2 SVGAGI. The CDR3 reads CASIVAGAYTGELFF. DNA of the CDR3: TGTGCCAGCATTGTGGCGGGAGCCTACACCGGGGAGCTGTTTTTT.

Only one count was recorded for this clone. V is TRBV20-1 and J is TRBJ2-7; D might be TRBD1 (5 bases). Deletions cut 7 bases from V and 4 bases from J, with 11 bases between. The germline CDR1 and CDR2 sequences are DFQATT and SNEGSKA (reference sequence). The CDR3 is 11 amino acids. The CDR3 is CSVRQSYEQYF. For the CDR3, the DNA is TGCAGTGTCCGACAGAGTTACGAGCAGTACTTC.

This clone turned up a few times. The V gene is TRBV14, the J gene TRBJ1-2; tentatively, D is TRBD1 (6 bases). Germline V gives CDR1 SGHDN, CDR2 FVKESK. CDR3 length: 14 residues. The V end lost 0 bases, the J end lost 4 bases, and 9 bases lay between the germline ends. The CDR3 nucleotides are TGTGCCAGCAGCCAAGACAGGGGCTTCTATGGCTACACCTTC. It specifies CASSQDRGFYGYTF.

There are a few counts of this clone. This chain connects TRBV2 to TRBJ2-7; D uncertain. In germline, CDR1 is SNHLY, CDR2 FYNNEI. The CDR3 runs to 13 residues. With 9 bases removed from V and 1 base from J, the gap between germline ends came to 13 bases. The CDR3: CASSQLGSYEQYF. CDR3 in DNA: TGTGCCAGTAGCCAGTTGGGATCCTACGAGCAGTACTTC.

The genes are TRBV5-1 and TRBJ2-3; TRBD2 aligns across 9 bases. Per the germline V gene, CDR1 is SGHRS and CDR2 is YFSETQ. The CDR3 covers 16 residues. The V and J ends lost 3 bases and 2 bases, in that order; junction bases with no gene match: 7. CDR3 loop: CASSSSSGATTDTQYF. CDR3 bases: TGCGCCAGCAGCTCCTCTAGCGGGGCGACCACAGATACGCAGTATTTT.

The J gene is TRBJ1-1, the V gene TRBV18; D not certain. Trimming pared 5 bases from V and 3 bases from J, leaving 10 bases between. Germline CDR1 reads KGHSH; CDR2 reads LQKENI. CDR3 length equals 13 residues. CDR3 coding DNA: TGTGCCAGCTCATCCCGGACCCACACTGAAGCTTTCTTT. Translation gives CASSSRTHTEAFF.

This chain links TRBV10-3 with TRBJ2-7, with D perhaps matching TRBD1 (6 bases). CDR1 and CDR2 (germline): ENHRY, SYGVKD. This CDR3 is built from 12 residues. Trimming pared 9 bases from V and 4 bases from J, leaving 13 bases between. The CDR3 spells CAIMKGQYEQYF. The CDR3 DNA sequence: TGTGCCATAATGAAAGGACAGTACGAGCAGTACTTC.

The chain links TRBV19 to TRBJ1-2; 9 bases match TRBD1. Trimming removed 0 bases from V and 4 bases from J; junction bases left unmatched: 9. This CDR3 is 17 amino acids long. Germline loops: CDR1 LNHDA, CDR2 SQIVND (reference sequence). CDR3 bases: TGTGCCAGTAGTATAGACCAACTCACAGGGGGCGCCTATGGCTACACCTTC. Translation: CASSIDQLTGGAYGYTF.

V usage is TRBV24-1 and J usage is TRBJ2-1, with D tentatively TRBD2 (5 bases). The CDR3 extends over 14 amino acids. Looked up from germline, CDR1 is KGHDR and CDR2 is SFDVKD. Trimming left V 4 bases short and J 6 bases short, with 12 bases between. The CDR3 region is CATSEERESNEQFF. CDR3 coding DNA: TGTGCCACCAGTGAAGAAAGGGAGTCCAATGAGCAGTTCTTC.

This chain uses TRBV30 with TRBJ1-1; 7 nucleotides line up with TRBD1. CDR1 and CDR2 from the germline V gene are GTSNPN and SVGIG (reference sequence). The CDR3 contains 12 residues. V gave up 5 bases and J gave up 1 base; unmatched junction bases: 1. CDR3: CAWGQANTEAFF. The CDR3 DNA follows: TGTGCCTGGGGACAGGCGAACACTGAAGCTTTCTTT.

This chain joins TRBV6-1 and TRBJ1-6, with TRBD1 identical over 9 bases. CDR1 and CDR2 (germline): MNHNS, SASEGT. V gave up 3 bases and J gave up 10 bases; unmatched junction bases: 7. This CDR3 has 15 amino acids. CDR3 protein: CASSEGTGLGSPLHF. The CDR3 nucleotides are TGTGCCAGCAGTGAGGGGACAGGGCTTGGATCACCCCTCCACTTT.

This chain links TRBV14 with TRBJ1-2; the D is unclear. In germline, CDR1 is SGHDN, CDR2 FVKESK. The CDR3 length is 11 residues. The germline V and J ends were trimmed by 1 base and 7 bases, with 4 bases remaining between them. CDR3 coding DNA: TGTGCCAGCAGCCAAGTGGGTGGCTACACCTTC. It specifies CASSQVGGYTF.

This clone showed up just a few times. This rearrangement joins TRBV16 to TRBJ1-1; weak D call: TRBD1 (6 bases). Germline V gene data show CDR1 as KGHSY and CDR2 as FQNENV. The CDR3 runs to 13 residues. V lost 5 bases and J lost 11, with 18 bases in between. CDR3 residues: CASSGPGGLEAFF. The CDR3 DNA sequence: TGTGCCAGCAGCGGCCCCGGGGGGCTTGAGGCTTTCTTT.

V gene TRBV7-2 combines with J gene TRBJ2-1; D not certain. In germline, CDR1 is SGHTA, CDR2 FQGNSA. The V and J ends lost 5 bases and 4 bases respectively, with 9 bases between them. CDR3 length: 13 amino acids. The CDR3 bases are TGTGCCAGCAGCCCCACCTCTTACAATGAGCAGTTCTTC. Translated, it gives CASSPTSYNEQFF.

CDR3: CASSLQGAKETQYF. CDR3 nucleotides: TGTGCCAGCAGCTTACAGGGGGCGAAAGAGACCCAGTACTTC. The V call is TRBV5-4, the J call TRBJ2-5; 9 nucleotides line up with TRBD1. Per germline, CDR1 SGHNT and CDR2 YYREEE (reference sequence). This CDR3 region has 14 residues. V gave up 2 bases and J gave up 3 bases; unmatched junction bases: 2.

V gene TRBV3-1 (or the pseudogene TRBV3-2) combines with J gene TRBJ1-4; D gene unclear. The CDR3 runs to 12 residues. Germline V CDR1 and CDR2: LGHDT, YNNKEL (reference sequence). The germline V and J ends were trimmed by 4 bases and 0 bases, with 0 bases remaining between them. This CDR3 is CASSPTNEKLFF. The CDR3 DNA reads TGTGCCAGCAGCCCAACTAATGAAAAACTGTTTTTT.

V and J are TRBV4-2 and TRBJ2-3; D is unresolved. The CDR3 length is 11 residues. V shed 3 bases and J shed 6 bases, with 4 bases lying between them. Germline V gene sequence: CDR1 LGHNA, CDR2 YNFKEQ. CDR3 nucleotide sequence: TGTGCCAGCAGCCACTCGGATACGCAGTATTTT. Translated, it gives CASSHSDTQYF.

This clone showed up just a few times. This chain links TRBV27 with TRBJ2-1; 11 nucleotides align to TRBD2. CDR1 MNHEY and CDR2 SMNVEV come from the germline V gene (reference sequence). This CDR3 has 15 residues. V was pared by 3 bases and J by 9 bases, with 7 bases of the junction left unmatched. CDR3 region: CASSFRTSGGREQFF. For the CDR3, the DNA is TGTGCCAGCAGTTTCCGTACTAGCGGGGGACGTGAGCAGTTCTTC.

V and J are TRBV2 and TRBJ2-5, with 8 bases that match TRBD2. The CDR3 loop spans 14 amino acids. The germline V gene encodes CDR1 SNHLY and CDR2 FYNNEI. V dropped 8 bases and J dropped 3; count of bases not matched to a gene: 8. CDR3 coding DNA: TGTGCCAGCGCTGGCCGGCGGGGGGAAGAGACCCAGTACTTC. It translates to CASAGRRGEETQYF.

The rearrangement joins TRBV7-6 to TRBJ2-1, with D perhaps assigned TRBD1 or TRBD2 (5 bases each). This CDR3 is built from 17 residues. The V and J ends lost 2 bases and 0 bases respectively, with 14 bases between them. Germline V lookup: CDR1 SGHVS, CDR2 FNYEAQ. In DNA form, the CDR3 reads TGTGCCAGCAGCTTATTGAGCTGGGGGAGCTCCTACAATGAGCAGTTCTTC. Translated, it gives CASSLLSWGSSYNEQFF.

In DNA form, the CDR3 reads TGTGCCACCAGCAGAGATCTCGGTCCTAGTGGAAACACCATATATTTT. This encodes CATSRDLGPSGNTIYF. V usage is TRBV15 and J usage is TRBJ1-3; D gene unclear. Per germline, CDR1 LNHNV and CDR2 YYDKDF (reference sequence). The CDR3 has 16 residues. V was pared by 0 bases and J by 3 bases, with 12 bases between.